The present entry profiles one TCR beta chain with its context. Its target is unknown. The table came from immunoSEQ multiplex PCR; TCRdb's copy has only in-frame clones and leaves some out. This repertoire shows roughly 200,000 clones, about 89% found once; its top ten account for over 1.5%. This record belongs to a study of T cell responses to AZD1222 COVID-19 vaccine. Study conclusions and caveats: Per reports, nearly half of all spike-specific TCRs target regions that are unmutated in variants.

The germline V gene encodes CDR1 WNHNN and CDR2 SYGVQD (reference sequence). The CDR3 is made up of 15 amino acids. V dropped 5 bases and J dropped 1 base, with 13 bases sitting between them. This TCR came from an adult who received the AZD1222 COVID-19 vaccine. The source was peripheral blood, collected 28 days after the second AZD1222 dose. The chain links TRBV10-1 to TRBJ2-3; D may correspond to TRBD1 or TRBD2 (6 bases each). The CDR3 is CASSPAEGGTDTQYF. CDR3 nucleotide sequence: TGCGCCAGCAGTCCAGCGGAGGGGGGCACAGATACGCAGTATTTT.